This T cell receptor beta chain stems from a study of blood T cell repertoires in COVID-19 (dated by TCRdb to about 2020). With regard to the full study: Samples covering the acute and convalescent phases of COVID-19 were provided by collaborators in the United States, Italy and Spain. A de-identified subject ID, COVID-19 status, age in years and sex were almost always included in the sample metadata. A freely available public database, intended as a resource for researchers studying the immune response to SARS-CoV-2, is where the repertoires were released. Samples were obtained from the ongoing ImmuneRACE study (first 160 participants) and from some 1,300 subjects provided by 6 global collaborators. The prospective study material was composed of cDNA or gDNA derived from T cells, B-cell-depleted T cells, or PBMCs. Subjects who had been exposed to COVID-19, were actively infected with it, or had recovered from it provided the deeply sampled blood TCRbeta repertoires that made up the dataset. Where available, HLA class I and class II types were taken from metadata supplied by the sample provider and were not determined by assay-based typing.

Collaborating institutions collected whole blood in K2EDTA tubes following their own protocols. For TCRbeta analysis, collaborators shipped samples as frozen whole blood, isolated PBMCs, or DNA extracted from either of those sample types. Note on this clone: Its recognized antigen is unknown. The input lacks base qualities; no much larger clone sits a single base away.

The CDR3 goes from the cysteine to the phenylalanine over 15 residues. The CDR3 DNA has 45 bases and is translated from base 1. V is cut by 3 bases and J by 2 bases, and the space between the germline ends is 14 bases. From the germline V gene, CDR1 is SGHTA and CDR2 is FQGNSA. TCRbeta CDR3 regions were amplified from genomic DNA by means of the immunoSEQ Assay, a bias-controlled multiplex PCR. From the authors' description of their analysis: The number of nucleated cells in each sample was estimated from the amplification of reference gene primers within the assay. To quantify the absolute abundance of each unique TCRbeta CDR3 rearrangement, sequence reads were collapsed and filtered. For each sample, productive Simpson clonality was calculated as the square root of Simpson's diversity index across productive rearrangements. In TCRdb, the immuneACCESS table is reduced to in-frame sequences with V and J assigned. These tables do not hold every clone; where another copy was compared, an unresolved V gene accounts for under half, and the others remain unexplained. V and J calls and clone size are given by that table; D and trimming were obtained from the DNA. Across this sample there are 200,000 to 300,000 clones, with almost 85% seen only once. The ten largest clones take up under 2% of the sample.

What the work shows at the level of the full study, not this receptor alone: The amount of clinical and demographic metadata varied by source and participant and was provided uncurated.

Sequenced input: peripheral blood. This sequence was found in a woman aged 80 or over with acute or convalescent COVID-19. The chain was built from TRBV7-2 and TRBJ2-7; TRBD2 is a possible D gene, resting on 6 matching bases. The CDR3 in this case is CASSLDRGTTYEQYF. The DNA sequence follows: TGTGCCAGCAGCTTGGATCGCGGGACCACCTACGAGCAGTACTTC.